These T cell receptor beta chains were read from a single sample in a study of radiation and T cells in renal cell carcinoma. The method was immunoSEQ multiplex PCR; TCRdb's version includes in-frame clones alone and lacks a portion of them. The repertoire holds 130,000 or so clones, with about 88% as singletons. Material: blood, obtained from a patient whose treatment included radiotherapy and nephrectomy. The receptor source for this set is a woman aged 45-59 years with renal cell carcinoma. CDR3s include the opening cysteine and the closing phenylalanine or tryptophan. Each record gives: J gene, clone size, D gene, V gene, CDR3 protein, CDR3 DNA. The D gene is left open where the match is weak. Rows give clone size only sometimes, using once, few, many, or a class for an expanded clone.

j_call: TRBJ2-4
clone_size: -
d_call: -
v_call: TRBV19
cdr3_aa: CASSISSGDYENIQYF
cdr3_nt: TGTGCCAGTAGTATCTCGTCAGGGGACTATGAAAACATTCAGTACTTC

j_call: TRBJ2-7
clone_size: -
d_call: -
v_call: TRBV7-6
cdr3_aa: CASSLGSAREQYF
cdr3_nt: TGTGCCAGCAGCTTGGGTTCCGCGAGGGAGCAGTACTTC

j_call: TRBJ1-2
clone_size: -
d_call: -
v_call: TRBV5-6
cdr3_aa: CASSLAGVGYGYTF
cdr3_nt: TGTGCCAGCAGCTTGGCAGGGGTCGGCTATGGCTACACCTTC

j_call: TRBJ1-2
clone_size: -
d_call: TRBD1
v_call: TRBV19
cdr3_aa: CASSSDRESYYGYTF
cdr3_nt: TGTGCCAGTAGTTCAGACAGGGAATCCTACTATGGCTACACCTTC

j_call: TRBJ2-5
clone_size: few
d_call: TRBD2
v_call: TRBV5-4
cdr3_aa: CASSAGDRQTQYF
cdr3_nt: TGTGCCAGCAGCGCGGGGGATCGGCAGACCCAGTACTTC

j_call: TRBJ1-2
clone_size: once
d_call: -
v_call: TRBV9
cdr3_aa: CASSRPDHYGYTF
cdr3_nt: TGTGCCAGCAGCAGGCCAGATCACTATGGCTACACCTTC

j_call: TRBJ2-3
clone_size: -
d_call: -
v_call: TRBV18
cdr3_aa: CASSPPWGSTDTQYF
cdr3_nt: TGTGCCAGCTCACCACCGTGGGGAAGCACAGATACGCAGTATTTT

j_call: TRBJ1-1
clone_size: -
d_call: TRBD1
v_call: TRBV10-3
cdr3_aa: CAISGQGGDTEAFF
cdr3_nt: TGTGCCATCAGTGGACAGGGAGGGGACACTGAAGCTTTCTTT

j_call: TRBJ1-5
clone_size: once
d_call: -
v_call: TRBV29-1
cdr3_aa: CSARTDRNQPQHF
cdr3_nt: TGCAGCGCCCGAACCGATCGGAATCAGCCCCAGCATTTT

j_call: TRBJ2-1
clone_size: -
d_call: TRBD2
v_call: TRBV5-1
cdr3_aa: CASSERGSYNEQFF
cdr3_nt: TGCGCCAGCAGCGAGCGGGGGTCCTACAATGAGCAGTTCTTC

j_call: TRBJ1-1
clone_size: -
d_call: TRBD1
v_call: TRBV2
cdr3_aa: CASSDREGNTEAFF
cdr3_nt: TGTGCCAGCAGCGACAGGGAGGGGAACACTGAAGCTTTCTTT

j_call: TRBJ1-5
clone_size: -
d_call: -
v_call: TRBV2
cdr3_aa: CASSRQPDYSNQPQHF
cdr3_nt: TGTGCCAGCAGTAGGCAGCCTGATTATAGCAATCAGCCCCAGCATTTT

j_call: TRBJ2-5
clone_size: -
d_call: -
v_call: TRBV6-5
cdr3_aa: CASSRPTEGQETQYF
cdr3_nt: TGTGCCAGCAGCCGACCGACAGAAGGACAAGAGACCCAGTACTTC

j_call: TRBJ1-2
clone_size: once
d_call: -
v_call: TRBV5-4
cdr3_aa: CASSWEQVGDGYTF
cdr3_nt: TGTGCCAGCAGCTGGGAGCAGGTTGGGGATGGCTACACCTTC

j_call: TRBJ1-1
clone_size: -
d_call: -
v_call: TRBV11-2
cdr3_aa: CASSLWENTEAFF
cdr3_nt: TGTGCCAGCAGCTTATGGGAGAACACTGAAGCTTTCTTT

j_call: TRBJ2-3
clone_size: -
d_call: -
v_call: TRBV11-3
cdr3_aa: CASSLRYPTDTQYF
cdr3_nt: TGTGCCAGCAGCCTACGGTATCCGACAGATACGCAGTATTTT

j_call: TRBJ1-2
clone_size: -
d_call: TRBD1
v_call: TRBV5-6
cdr3_aa: CASSLDRGKLNYGYTF
cdr3_nt: TGTGCCAGCAGCCTGGACAGGGGGAAACTCAACTATGGCTACACCTTC

j_call: TRBJ2-3
clone_size: -
d_call: -
v_call: TRBV10-1
cdr3_aa: CASRGTDTQYF
cdr3_nt: TGCGCCAGCAGAGGAACAGATACGCAGTATTTT

j_call: TRBJ1-1
clone_size: -
d_call: -
v_call: TRBV7-2
cdr3_aa: CASSPFGGLGDTEAFF
cdr3_nt: TGTGCCAGCAGTCCCTTTGGGGGCCTTGGCGACACTGAAGCTTTCTTT

j_call: TRBJ1-2
clone_size: -
d_call: -
v_call: TRBV2
cdr3_aa: CASRAGTLNNYGYTF
cdr3_nt: TGTGCCAGCAGGGCCGGGACACTGAACAACTATGGCTACACCTTC

j_call: TRBJ2-7
clone_size: -
d_call: TRBD2
v_call: TRBV19
cdr3_aa: CASSGTRPISSYEQYF
cdr3_nt: TGTGCCAGTTCCGGGACTAGGCCTATTAGTTCCTACGAGCAGTACTTC

j_call: TRBJ2-5
clone_size: -
d_call: -
v_call: TRBV27
cdr3_aa: CASSLQAWSETQYF
cdr3_nt: TGTGCCAGCAGTTTACAGGCCTGGAGCGAGACCCAGTACTTC

j_call: TRBJ2-5
clone_size: once
d_call: -
v_call: TRBV7-8
cdr3_aa: CASSLKPGGPQETQYF
cdr3_nt: TGTGCCAGCAGTCTTAAACCGGGGGGCCCCCAAGAGACCCAGTACTTC

j_call: TRBJ1-1
clone_size: -
d_call: -
v_call: TRBV7-2
cdr3_aa: CASSLSGANTEAFF
cdr3_nt: TGTGCCAGCAGCTTGTCAGGGGCCAACACTGAAGCTTTCTTT

j_call: TRBJ2-3
clone_size: -
d_call: TRBD2
v_call: TRBV7-9
cdr3_aa: CASSLGTRSTDTQYF
cdr3_nt: TGTGCCAGCAGCTTAGGGACTAGGAGCACAGATACGCAGTATTTT

j_call: TRBJ1-5
clone_size: -
d_call: -
v_call: TRBV19
cdr3_aa: CASAPTGSNQPQHF
cdr3_nt: TGTGCCAGCGCCCCCACAGGAAGCAATCAGCCCCAGCATTTT

j_call: TRBJ2-3
clone_size: -
d_call: -
v_call: TRBV15
cdr3_aa: CATSSRLTTDTQYF
cdr3_nt: TGTGCCACCAGCAGTAGACTTACGACAGATACGCAGTATTTT

j_call: TRBJ2-7
clone_size: -
d_call: TRBD1
v_call: TRBV18
cdr3_aa: CASSPPTGGNYEQYF
cdr3_nt: TGTGCCAGCTCACCACCGACAGGGGGTAACTACGAGCAGTACTTC

j_call: TRBJ2-7
clone_size: -
d_call: TRBD1
v_call: TRBV9
cdr3_aa: CASSVAEGQGLNEQYF
cdr3_nt: TGTGCCAGCAGCGTAGCAGAAGGACAGGGGCTCAACGAGCAGTACTTC

j_call: TRBJ1-2
clone_size: -
d_call: -
v_call: TRBV28
cdr3_aa: CASSFKGFDSRAGYGYTF
cdr3_nt: TGTGCCAGCAGTTTTAAGGGTTTCGATTCAAGAGCGGGCTATGGCTACACCTTC

j_call: TRBJ2-3
clone_size: -
d_call: -
v_call: TRBV18
cdr3_aa: CASSYRGGGTDTQYF
cdr3_nt: TGTGCCAGCTCATACCGGGGCGGTGGCACAGATACGCAGTATTTT

j_call: TRBJ1-1
clone_size: -
d_call: -
v_call: TRBV18
cdr3_aa: CASSPRENTEAFF
cdr3_nt: TGTGCCAGCTCACCGAGGGAGAACACTGAAGCTTTCTTT

j_call: TRBJ1-1
clone_size: -
d_call: -
v_call: TRBV6-6
cdr3_aa: CASSLVVVTEAFF
cdr3_nt: TGTGCCAGCAGTTTAGTGGTCGTCACTGAAGCTTTCTTT

j_call: TRBJ2-6
clone_size: -
d_call: -
v_call: TRBV5-1
cdr3_aa: CASSLEGSGANVLTF
cdr3_nt: TGCGCCAGCAGCTTGGAAGGGTCGGGGGCCAACGTCCTGACTTTC

j_call: TRBJ2-1
clone_size: -
d_call: -
v_call: TRBV9
cdr3_aa: CASSVEWGINNEQFF
cdr3_nt: TGTGCCAGCAGCGTAGAATGGGGGATCAACAATGAGCAGTTCTTC

j_call: TRBJ1-2
clone_size: -
d_call: -
v_call: TRBV19
cdr3_aa: CASSPYVGGSLNYGYTF
cdr3_nt: TGTGCCAGTAGCCCTTATGTGGGGGGAAGTCTAAACTATGGCTACACCTTC

j_call: TRBJ1-1
clone_size: few
d_call: -
v_call: TRBV28
cdr3_aa: CASSLGLPKTEAFF
cdr3_nt: TGTGCCAGCAGCCTAGGACTCCCCAAGACTGAAGCTTTCTTT

j_call: TRBJ2-1
clone_size: few
d_call: -
v_call: TRBV4-2
cdr3_aa: CASSQDSGTLAYNEQFF
cdr3_nt: TGTGCCAGCAGCCAAGATTCCGGGACTTTAGCCTACAATGAGCAGTTCTTC

j_call: TRBJ1-2
clone_size: -
d_call: -
v_call: TRBV5-1
cdr3_aa: CASSLAGPNYGYTF
cdr3_nt: TGCGCCAGCAGCTTGGCGGGGCCGAACTATGGCTACACCTTC

j_call: TRBJ2-1
clone_size: -
d_call: TRBD2
v_call: TRBV5-1
cdr3_aa: CASTRDGGGYNEQFF
cdr3_nt: TGCGCCAGCACCCGTGATGGGGGGGGCTACAATGAGCAGTTCTTC

j_call: TRBJ2-3
clone_size: -
d_call: TRBD2
v_call: TRBV9
cdr3_aa: CASSPLRGKGGGQADTQYF
cdr3_nt: TGTGCCAGCAGCCCCCTGAGAGGCAAGGGCGGGGGGCAGGCAGATACGCAGTATTTT

j_call: TRBJ2-3
clone_size: -
d_call: TRBD2
v_call: TRBV7-9
cdr3_aa: CASSLNVAGAATDTQYF
cdr3_nt: TGTGCCAGCAGCTTAAACGTAGCGGGGGCCGCCACAGATACGCAGTATTTT

j_call: TRBJ2-3
clone_size: -
d_call: TRBD1
v_call: TRBV7-3
cdr3_aa: CASSLNRGSTDTQYF
cdr3_nt: TGTGCCAGCAGCTTAAACAGGGGCAGCACAGATACGCAGTATTTT

j_call: TRBJ2-6
clone_size: -
d_call: -
v_call: TRBV19
cdr3_aa: CASSKVISGANVLTF
cdr3_nt: TGTGCCAGTAGTAAAGTAATCTCTGGGGCCAACGTCCTGACTTTC

j_call: TRBJ1-2
clone_size: -
d_call: -
v_call: TRBV5-1
cdr3_aa: CASSFRIARQDGYTF
cdr3_nt: TGCGCCAGCAGCTTCCGGATAGCGAGACAGGATGGCTACACCTTC

j_call: TRBJ1-1
clone_size: -
d_call: TRBD1
v_call: TRBV30
cdr3_aa: CAWSAGQGRAFF
cdr3_nt: TGTGCCTGGAGCGCGGGACAGGGCAGAGCTTTCTTT

j_call: TRBJ1-3
clone_size: -
d_call: -
v_call: TRBV4-1
cdr3_aa: CASSQERSAGNTIYF
cdr3_nt: TGCGCCAGCAGCCAAGAAAGGTCCGCTGGAAACACCATATATTTT

j_call: TRBJ1-6
clone_size: -
d_call: -
v_call: TRBV4-1
cdr3_aa: CASSQTEGPRLLTLSYNSPLHF
cdr3_nt: TGCGCCAGCAGCCAAACCGAGGGACCCCGGCTGCTAACCCTCTCCTATAATTCACCCCTCCACTTT

j_call: TRBJ1-1
clone_size: -
d_call: -
v_call: TRBV7-9
cdr3_aa: CASRTTRGLGTEAFF
cdr3_nt: TGTGCCAGCAGGACTACGCGCGGTTTGGGCACTGAAGCTTTCTTT

j_call: TRBJ2-1
clone_size: -
d_call: TRBD1
v_call: TRBV30
cdr3_aa: CAWRGVRLSDRGMNEQFF
cdr3_nt: TGTGCCTGGAGAGGAGTAAGATTGTCGGACAGGGGAATGAATGAGCAGTTCTTC

j_call: TRBJ1-6
clone_size: -
d_call: TRBD1
v_call: TRBV30
cdr3_aa: CAWISGQGVGSPLHF
cdr3_nt: TGTGCCTGGATTTCAGGACAGGGGGTAGGTTCACCCCTCCACTTT

j_call: TRBJ2-7
clone_size: once
d_call: -
v_call: TRBV6-1
cdr3_aa: CASSENGGPSYEQYF
cdr3_nt: TGTGCCAGCAGTGAGAACGGGGGACCCTCCTACGAGCAGTACTTC

j_call: TRBJ1-4
clone_size: -
d_call: -
v_call: TRBV7-7
cdr3_aa: CASSPSLDEKLFF
cdr3_nt: TGTGCTAGCAGCCCTTCGCTAGACGAAAAACTGTTTTTT

j_call: TRBJ1-6
clone_size: few
d_call: -
v_call: TRBV6-5
cdr3_aa: CASRRLDSPLHF
cdr3_nt: TGTGCCAGCCGGAGGCTGGATTCACCCCTCCACTTT

j_call: TRBJ2-3
clone_size: once
d_call: -
v_call: TRBV10-1
cdr3_aa: CASSERTASTDTQYF
cdr3_nt: TGCGCCAGCAGTGAAAGGACAGCTAGCACAGATACGCAGTATTTT

j_call: TRBJ2-7
clone_size: -
d_call: -
v_call: TRBV18
cdr3_aa: CASSNGAGVSYEQYF
cdr3_nt: TGTGCCAGCTCCAACGGGGCAGGGGTATCCTACGAGCAGTACTTC

j_call: TRBJ2-2
clone_size: -
d_call: TRBD2
v_call: TRBV7-8
cdr3_aa: CASSLASGGTGELFF
cdr3_nt: TGTGCCAGCAGCTTAGCTAGCGGGGGCACCGGGGAGCTGTTTTTT